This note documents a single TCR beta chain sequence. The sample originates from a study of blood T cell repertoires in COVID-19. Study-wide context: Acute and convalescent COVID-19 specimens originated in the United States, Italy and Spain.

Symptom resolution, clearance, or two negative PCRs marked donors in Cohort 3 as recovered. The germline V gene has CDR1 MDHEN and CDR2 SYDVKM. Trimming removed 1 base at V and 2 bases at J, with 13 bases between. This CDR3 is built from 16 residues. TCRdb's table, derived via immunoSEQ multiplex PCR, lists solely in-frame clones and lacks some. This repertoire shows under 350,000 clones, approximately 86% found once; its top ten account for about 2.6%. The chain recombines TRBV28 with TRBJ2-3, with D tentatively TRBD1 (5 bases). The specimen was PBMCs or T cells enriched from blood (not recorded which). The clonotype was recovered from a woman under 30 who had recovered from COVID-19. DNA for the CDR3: TGTGCCAGCAGTTTATTGGGCAGGGTCCTCACAGATACGCAGTATTTT. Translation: CASSLLGRVLTDTQYF.